Sequencing of this TCR beta chain was carried out in a study of shared T cell receptors in the human thymus. Profiling relied on immunoSEQ multiplex PCR, and the TCRdb table lists in-frame clones only, not all of them. The table shows approximately 580,000 clones, with 75% to 80% occurring only once. These sequences were also reported in another study, on human thymus T cells. That investigation notes: Donation was from healthy Finnish infants who were having corrective surgery that addressed congenital heart defects. Thymic tissue was derived from resections collected during corrective heart surgery. Across thymic and blood repertoires, the usage of V and J genes appeared to be biased. In unrelated individuals, thymic repertoires overlapped highly, according to related research.

The sample was thymocytes. The source is a boy in the first two years of life with a congenital heart defect.

CDR3 in amino acids: CASSQEGQRTDTQYF. CDR3 bases: TGCGCCAGCAGCCAAGAGGGACAGCGAACAGATACGCAGTATTTT. The chain is built from TRBV4-3 and TRBJ2-3; 7 bases match TRBD1. Losses at the gene ends were 0 bases for V and 3 bases for J; bases not matched to a gene: 3. CDR1 is LGHNA, CDR2 YSLEER, per germline. This CDR3 spans 15 amino acids.